The present T cell receptor beta chain was sequenced within a study of control samples from healthy donors and cancer patients (dated by TCRdb to 2020 to 2022). Per the germline V gene, SGDLS is the CDR1 and YYNGEE is the CDR2. V lost 1 base and J lost 0 bases; the stretch between them is 8 bases long. The CDR3, cysteine through phenylalanine, is 16 amino acids long. This entry keeps only the CDR3 DNA: 48 bases, framed from base 1. As to this clone: Its cognate antigen has yet to be identified. Per-base qualities were not stored, and no clone one base away is much larger.

The protocol used for the library was the immunoSEQ multiplex PCR assay. Sourced from immuneACCESS, this table was stored by TCRdb with only in-frame sequences that have V and J called. A share of the clones is absent; for the studies checked, an unresolved V gene accounts for under half, and the remainder has no known explanation. Across this sample there are 120,000 or so clones, with about nine tenths seen only once. The ten largest clones take up 2.5% of the sample. The sequencing sample was made of blood. The source of this sequence is a man between 18 and 29 years old in good health. Recombination connected TRBV9 to TRBJ2-6; too little of a D gene remains to name it. CDR3 loop: CASSVFSGSGANVLTF. In nucleotides, the sequence is TGTGCCAGCAGCGTATTTAGTGGCTCTGGGGCCAACGTCCTGACTTTC.